These 20 T cell receptor beta chains share one sample of origin, sequenced in a study of CD8 T cells in ankylosing spondylitis. TCRdb re-called the 5' RACE reads through MiXCR, storing one row per CDR3 protein. The sample holds hundreds of thousands of distinct CDR3 sequences, around 25% seen once. Sequenced material: blood, either unsorted or a sorted T cell fraction (not recorded which). The receptors shown here come from a male donor with ankylosing spondylitis or in good health (not recorded which).

This clonotype occurred many times. This chain connects TRBV20-1 to TRBJ2-7; the D gene could be TRBD1 or TRBD2 (5 bases each). The CDR3 is 14 amino acids. Germline V gene lookup returns CDR1 DFQATT and CDR2 SNEGSKA (reference sequence). Trimming pared 6 bases from V and 1 base from J, leaving 16 bases between. This chain's CDR3 is CSARRGRGSYEQYF. The CDR3 coding sequence is TGCAGTGCCCGACGGGGACGAGGGTCCTACGAGCAGTACTTC.

This clonotype was observed at least ten times. The chain carries TRBV3-1 and TRBJ1-5; D uncertain. The CDR3 totals 13 residues. Germline V gene data show CDR1 as LGHDT and CDR2 as YNNKEL (reference sequence). Trimming took 0 bases from V and 7 from J, leaving 7 bases between them. The CDR3: CASSQDHRQPQHF. The CDR3 region has the DNA TGTGCCAGCAGCCAAGACCATCGACAGCCCCAGCATTTT.

This clonotype appeared many times. The chain links TRBV20-1 to TRBJ2-3; D is undetermined. The CDR3 sequence is 14 residues long. The germline V gene has CDR1 DFQATT and CDR2 SNEGSKA (reference sequence). Between the trimmed V and J ends, which lost 3 bases and 2 bases, there was a span of 12 bases. The DNA of the CDR3 is TGCAGTGCTAGCAGCCCGCAAAACACAGATACGCAGTATTTT. Translation gives CSASSPQNTDTQYF.

J is TRBJ2-5 and V is TRBV20-1, with D maybe TRBD2 (5 bases). V was trimmed by 1 base and J by 2 bases, leaving 8 bases between them. The germline V gene has CDR1 DFQATT and CDR2 SNEGSKA (reference sequence). This CDR3 contains 13 residues. The CDR3 sequence: CSARGSGQETQYF. The CDR3 region has the DNA TGCAGTGCTAGAGGGTCGGGGCAAGAGACCCAGTACTTC.

The rearrangement joins TRBV2 to TRBJ1-6; the D is unclear. V dropped 7 bases and J dropped 6 bases, with 10 bases sitting between them. The CDR3 consists of 13 residues. The germline gives CDR1 SNHLY, CDR2 FYNNEI. The CDR3, as DNA: TGTGCCAGCACAATGGACCTTAATTCACCCCTCCACTTT. Protein sequence: CASTMDLNSPLHF.

Note on this clonotype: A much larger clone differs from this one at a single base, so this may be a read error. This rearrangement joins TRBV20-1 to TRBJ2-3; TRBD2 is a possible D gene (5 bases). The CDR3 consists of 15 residues. From germline, CDR1 is DFQATT and CDR2 SNEGSKA (reference sequence). CDR3 loop: CSTRDPVSITDTQYF. As DNA, the CDR3 is TGCAGTACTAGAGATCCCGTCAGCATCACAGATACGCAGTATTTT.

DNA for the CDR3: TGTGTTAGCAGCCAAGATCAGGTGGCTTGGACGCAGTATTTT. Its translation: CVSSQDQVAWTQYF. The genes are TRBV4-2 and TRBJ2-3, with D unresolved. CDR3 size: 14 residues. From germline, CDR1 is LGHNA and CDR2 YNFKEQ.

This clonotype was seen a few times. The rearrangement links TRBV7-2 to TRBJ1-2; possible D gene TRBD1, 6 bases. Trimming cost V 4 bases and J 2 bases, with 14 bases left between them. The germline V gene encodes CDR1 SGHTA and CDR2 FQGNSA. This CDR3 is built from 15 residues. CDR3 amino acids: CASSSPHQGNYGYTF. The CDR3 bases are TGTGCCAGCAGCTCCCCTCACCAGGGGAACTATGGCTACACCTTC. Variable domain in full (rest from reference TRBV7-2 and TRBJ1-2): GAGVSQSPSNKVTEKGKDVELRCDPISGHTALYWYRQSLGQGLEFLIYFQGNSAPDKSGLPSDRFSAERTGGSVSTLTIQRTQQEDSAVYLCASSSPHQGNYGYTFGSGTRLTVV.

This clonotype was seen ten or more times. The chain carries TRBV6-4 and TRBJ2-1; TRBD2 matches 8 bases. Germline CDR1 is MRHNA and CDR2 is SNTAGT. The CDR3 loop spans 16 amino acids. With 4 bases clipped from V and 6 bases from J, the junction kept 11 bases outside the gene matches. As DNA, the CDR3 is TGTGCCAGCAGTGTCGGGACGGGACTAGGAAGCAATGAGCAGTTCTTC. Translating it yields CASSVGTGLGSNEQFF.

This chain connects TRBV3-1 to TRBJ2-1; TRBD1 is a possible D gene (6 bases). V lost 8 bases to trimming and J lost 9 bases, with 20 bases between them. The length of the CDR3 is 14 residues. Germline V lookup: CDR1 LGHDT, CDR2 YNNKEL (reference sequence). CDR3: CASCYYRAGAEQFF. CDR3 DNA: TGTGCCAGCTGTTACTACAGGGCAGGGGCTGAGCAGTTCTTC.

The table lists this clonotype with many counts. This rearrangement joins TRBV10-3 to TRBJ1-2, with D possibly matching TRBD1 (5 bases). The CDR3 is 12 amino acids. The germline V gene encodes CDR1 ENHRY and CDR2 SYGVKD. V dropped 8 bases and J dropped 8 bases, with 15 bases sitting between them. The DNA for the CDR3 is TGTGCCATCGGGACTATTTCGTCCGGCTACACCTTC. The encoded protein is CAIGTISSGYTF.

This clonotype showed up many times. The chain is built from TRBV7-2 and TRBJ1-2, with D unclear. CDR1 and CDR2 from the germline V gene are SGHTA and FQGNSA. Between the trimmed V and J ends, which lost 5 bases and 6 bases, there was a span of 10 bases. The CDR3 length is 12 residues. The CDR3 spells CASSIGRDGYTF. For the CDR3, the DNA is TGTGCCAGCAGCATAGGGCGAGATGGCTACACCTTC.

This clonotype was observed a few times. This rearrangement joins TRBV25-1 to TRBJ1-6; perhaps TRBD1 as D (5 bases). The CDR3 contains 13 residues. V dropped 4 bases and J dropped 8 bases, with 9 bases sitting between them. Germline CDR1 is MGHDK and CDR2 is SYGVNS. The CDR3 loop reads CASSVSRDSPLHF. Here the CDR3 DNA reads TGTGCCAGCAGTGTCTCCAGGGATTCACCCCTCCACTTT.

This clonotype was seen repeatedly, ten times or more. The gene calls are TRBV12-3 or TRBV12-4 and TRBJ1-5, with 7 bases lining up with TRBD1. Unmatched junction bases numbered 4, after V lost 3 bases and J lost 5 bases. CDR3 length equals 14 residues. Here the CDR3 reads CASSFRQGHQPQHF. In DNA form, the CDR3 reads TGTGCCAGCAGTTTCAGACAGGGCCATCAGCCCCAGCATTTT.

Many counts were recorded for this clonotype. This chain uses TRBV9 with TRBJ2-3; D gene ambiguous. The CDR3 length is 14 residues. Trimming stripped 0 bases from V and 0 bases from J, with 5 bases between. CDR1 and CDR2 (germline): SGDLS, YYNGEE. The CDR3 spells CASSVGFSTDTQYF. The CDR3 coding sequence is TGTGCCAGCAGCGTAGGTTTCAGCACAGATACGCAGTATTTT.

This clonotype was picked up many times. This chain joins TRBV15 and TRBJ2-7, with D unresolved. CDR1 is LNHNV, CDR2 YYDKDF, per germline (reference sequence). The CDR3 runs 12 residues. Trimming took 5 bases from V and 6 from J, leaving 11 bases between them. In DNA form, the CDR3 reads TGTGCCACCAGCTCAAGGGTTGGCGAGCAGTACTTC. Its translation: CATSSRVGEQYF.

This clonotype has only a few counts. The chain joins TRBV5-1 to TRBJ2-5; D is undetermined. Trimming removed 5 bases from V and 5 bases from J, with 13 bases in between. The CDR3 contains 13 residues. In germline, CDR1 is SGHRS, CDR2 YFSETQ. The CDR3 DNA reads TGCGCCAGCAGTACATTTGATGGGGAGACCCAGTACTTC. Amino acid sequence: CASSTFDGETQYF.

This clonotype was counted a few times. V and J are TRBV7-9 and TRBJ2-3; maybe TRBD2 (5 bases). The CDR3 is 17 residues long. The germline CDR1 and CDR2 sequences are SEHNR and FQNEAQ (reference sequence). Trimming took 1 base from V and 5 from J, leaving 19 bases between them. The CDR3 DNA reads TGTGCCAGCAGCTTAGTGGCCGGCCCGGGTGAGGGAGATACGCAGTATTTT. Its translation is CASSLVAGPGEGDTQYF.

The chain recombines TRBV20-1 with TRBJ2-1; the D gene is possibly TRBD2 (6 bases). V was shortened by 5 bases and J by 3 bases, with 8 bases between the two germline ends. Germline CDR1 DFQATT, CDR2 SNEGSKA (reference sequence). The length of the CDR3 is 12 residues. For the CDR3, the DNA is TGCAGTGCTCGGGACTTCTACAATGAGCAGTTCTTC. Translation: CSARDFYNEQFF.

Many counts were recorded for this clonotype. In DNA form, the CDR3 reads TGCGCCAGCAGCTTGGATCCGGGTCTCAATTCACCCCTCCACTTT. It translates to CASSLDPGLNSPLHF. The chain couples TRBV5-1 to TRBJ1-6; D ambiguous. The CDR3 totals 15 residues. V lost 0 bases, J lost 7 bases, and 11 bases lay in between. From germline, CDR1 is SGHRS and CDR2 YFSETQ.